The next 26 T cell receptor beta chains were all read from a single sample in a study of T cell responses to AZD1222 COVID-19 vaccine. Libraries were prepared by immunoSEQ multiplex PCR; TCRdb keeps only in-frame clonotypes and omits some of them. The sample records some 130,000 clones, 70% to 90% being singletons. Sequences were derived from peripheral blood, sampled on day 0 of AZD1222 vaccination. The receptor source for this set is an adult in good health.

This chain links TRBV28 with TRBJ1-6; TRBD1 agrees at 7 bases. Trimming at V came to 5 bases and at J to 5 bases, leaving 3 bases not matched to a gene. CDR3 length: 14 residues. The V gene's germline CDR1 is MDHEN and CDR2 SYDVKM. The CDR3 is CASSEGQNNSPLHF. DNA of the CDR3: TGTGCCAGCAGTGAGGGACAGAATAATTCACCCCTCCACTTT.

V is TRBV19 and J is TRBJ2-1, with 9 bases lining up with TRBD2. Germline V CDR1 and CDR2: LNHDA, SQIVND (reference sequence). Losses at the gene ends were 5 bases for V and 10 bases for J; bases not matched to a gene: 6. CDR3 size: 13 residues. The CDR3 loop reads CASSFSGGKEQFF. The CDR3 bases are TGTGCCAGTAGTTTTAGCGGGGGAAAAGAGCAGTTCTTC. Combining the CDR3 with reference TRBV19 and TRBJ2-1 gives the whole variable domain DGGITQSPKYLFRKEGQNVTLSCEQNLNHDAMYWYRQDPGQGLRLIYYSQIVNDFQKGDIAEGYSVSREKKESFPLTVTSAQKNPTAFYLCASSFSGGKEQFFGPGTRLTVL.

The chain joins TRBV29-1 to TRBJ2-1; no clear D. V shed 5 bases and J shed 15 bases, with 17 bases lying between them. The CDR3 loop spans 11 amino acids. CDR1 and CDR2 (germline): SQVTM, ANQGSEA. The DNA for the CDR3 is TGCAGCGTTTATACCGGGCACATCTGGTTCTTC. It translates to CSVYTGHIWFF.

The rearrangement uses TRBV5-1 and TRBJ1-2; TRBD1 might be the D (5 bases). V lost 2 bases and J 8 bases, leaving 22 bases between the germline ends. From germline, CDR1 is SGHRS and CDR2 YFSETQ. This CDR3 has 16 residues. The CDR3 DNA follows: TGCGCCAGCAGCTTACCCGATCAGGGAATGCGCCAAGGCTACACCTTC. It codes for CASSLPDQGMRQGYTF. Full variable domain (outside the CDR3, taken from reference TRBV5-1 and TRBJ1-2): KAGVTQTPRYLIKTRGQQVTLSCSPISGHRSVSWYQQTPGQGLQFLFEYFSETQRNKGNFPGRFSGRQFSNSRSEMNVSTLELGDSALYLCASSLPDQGMRQGYTFGSGTRLTVV.

The chain has TRBV6-6 and TRBJ2-3; D is uncertain. V was clipped by 0 bases and J by 1 base, with 8 bases between them. The CDR3 spans 15 residues. The germline V gene encodes CDR1 MNHNY and CDR2 SVGAGI (reference sequence). In nucleotides, the CDR3 is TGTGCCAGCAGTTACTCGATAGTAGGCACAGATACGCAGTATTTT. This gives the protein CASSYSIVGTDTQYF.

This rearrangement joins TRBV9 to TRBJ1-1; the D gene is possibly TRBD1 (5 bases). The CDR3 consists of 16 residues. Germline CDR1 reads SGDLS; CDR2 reads YYNGEE. V lost 4 bases to trimming and J lost 1 base, with 17 bases between them. This chain's CDR3 is CASSLGVGVTNTEAFF. The DNA for the CDR3 is TGTGCCAGCAGCCTAGGGGTGGGCGTCACGAACACTGAAGCTTTCTTT.

The chain links TRBV3-1 (or the pseudogene TRBV3-2) to TRBJ2-1; 11 bases match TRBD2. The junction had 5 bases not matched to a gene; V was cut back by 1 base and J by 0 bases. CDR3 length: 18 residues. Germline assignment: CDR1 LGHDT and CDR2 YNNKEL (reference sequence). CDR3 protein: CASSQASGGPSSYNEQFF. Here the CDR3 DNA reads TGTGCCAGCAGCCAAGCTAGCGGGGGGCCGAGCTCCTACAATGAGCAGTTCTTC.

CDR3 region: CASSLETGPNYGYTF. DNA for the CDR3: TGTGCCAGCAGCTTGGAGACAGGGCCCAACTATGGCTACACCTTC. The chain recombines TRBV5-8 with TRBJ1-2; 7 bases map to TRBD1. This CDR3 has 15 amino acids. Trimming took 0 bases from V and 2 from J; bases not matched to a gene: 4. The germline V gene encodes CDR1 SGHTS and CDR2 YDEGEE.

The genes are TRBV5-1 and TRBJ1-1, with D hard to call. The length of the CDR3 is 15 residues. Per germline, CDR1 SGHRS and CDR2 YFSETQ. V was pared by 0 bases and J by 0 bases, with 9 bases between. This CDR3 is CASSLDRILNTEAFF. The CDR3 bases are TGCGCCAGCAGCTTGGATAGGATCTTGAACACTGAAGCTTTCTTT. Drawing the rest from reference TRBV5-1 and TRBJ1-1, the complete variable domain is KAGVTQTPRYLIKTRGQQVTLSCSPISGHRSVSWYQQTPGQGLQFLFEYFSETQRNKGNFPGRFSGRQFSNSRSEMNVSTLELGDSALYLCASSLDRILNTEAFFGQGTRLTVV.

This clone appeared once. The chain recombines TRBV6-1 with TRBJ2-6, with a tentative D call TRBD2 (5 bases). V dropped 0 bases and J dropped 0 bases, with 18 bases sitting between them. CDR3 size: 20 residues. Germline loops: CDR1 MNHNS, CDR2 SASEGT. The CDR3 sequence: CASSEAYEWRLVSGANVLTF. The CDR3 bases are TGTGCCAGCAGTGAAGCGTACGAGTGGAGGTTGGTCTCTGGGGCCAACGTCCTGACTTTC.

This chain joins TRBV6-1 and TRBJ2-1; maybe TRBD2 (6 bases). V gave up 4 bases and J gave up 3 bases, with 16 bases separating them. Germline CDR1 and CDR2: MNHNS and SASEGT. This CDR3 is built from 16 residues. CDR3 sequence (DNA): TGTGCCAGCAGTGCCGTCGGACTACCCGTCTACAATGAGCAGTTCTTC. Residues: CASSAVGLPVYNEQFF.

The CDR3 DNA is TGTGCCAGCAGTTCCCGGACAGGGCGATTCAGTCAGCCCCAGCATTTT. Its translation is CASSSRTGRFSQPQHF. The chain couples TRBV28 to TRBJ1-5; 8 bases agree with TRBD1. The CDR3 loop spans 16 amino acids. Trimming removed 4 bases from V and 6 bases from J; junction bases left unmatched: 11. Germline lookup yields CDR1 MDHEN and CDR2 SYDVKM.

The chain recombines TRBV6-5 with TRBJ2-5; unclear D gene. V lost 7 bases, J lost 5 bases, and 11 bases lay in between. Germline V CDR1 and CDR2: MNHEY, SVGAGI. The CDR3 loop spans 12 amino acids. CDR3 residues: CASTPVGETQYF. The CDR3 coding sequence is TGTGCCAGCACTCCCGTGGGGGAGACCCAGTACTTC.

This rearrangement joins TRBV27 to TRBJ2-1; weak D call: TRBD1 (6 bases). V lost 5 bases and J lost 3, with 14 bases in between. The CDR3 covers 15 residues. CDR1 is MNHEY and CDR2 is SMNVEV in the germline V gene (reference sequence). Here the CDR3 reads CASSVGQSGYNEQFF. The CDR3 DNA reads as TGTGCCAGCAGTGTCGGACAGTCAGGCTACAATGAGCAGTTCTTC.

The chain recombines TRBV18 with TRBJ1-2; 8 bases match TRBD1. Looked up from germline, CDR1 is KGHSH and CDR2 is LQKENI. The CDR3 length is 16 residues. V shed 3 bases, J shed 2 bases, and the junction held 8 bases outside the gene matches. The CDR3 reads CASSPSFRTGNYGYTF. CDR3 nucleotide sequence: TGTGCCAGCTCACCTTCTTTCCGGACAGGGAACTATGGCTACACCTTC.

The V gene is TRBV20-1, the J gene TRBJ2-1, with TRBD2 matching over 11 bases. V shed 6 bases, J shed 4 bases, and the junction held 8 bases outside the gene matches. The CDR3 totals 15 residues. Germline V gene data show CDR1 as DFQATT and CDR2 as SNEGSKA (reference sequence). DNA for the CDR3: TGCAGTGCCAGTACCGGGACTAGCGGATACAATGAGCAGTTCTTC. Its translation: CSASTGTSGYNEQFF.

V gene TRBV4-2 combines with J gene TRBJ2-5, with D possibly matching TRBD1 (5 bases). With 2 bases removed from V and 4 bases from J, the gap between germline ends came to 14 bases. Germline V gene data show CDR1 as LGHNA and CDR2 as YNFKEQ. The CDR3 sequence is 15 residues long. CDR3 region: CASSQIQGMRETQYF. DNA of the CDR3: TGTGCCAGCAGCCAAATCCAGGGCATGAGAGAGACCCAGTACTTC.

The chain carries TRBV28 and TRBJ1-6; maybe TRBD1 (5 bases). This CDR3 has 12 residues. The germline gives CDR1 MDHEN, CDR2 SYDVKM. Trimming removed 6 bases at V and 12 bases at J, with 12 bases between. CDR3 bases: TGTGCCAGCAGGGAGGGGACGGAACCCCTCCACTTT. Translation gives CASREGTEPLHF.

The V gene is TRBV6-5, the J gene TRBJ1-5; D ambiguous. Trimming shortened V by 6 bases and J by 3 bases, and 15 bases separated the two germline ends. Germline V lookup: CDR1 MNHEY, CDR2 SVGAGI. CDR3 size: 15 residues. CDR3 in amino acids: CASSPIGRINQPQHF. The DNA of the CDR3 is TGTGCCAGCAGCCCCATCGGCAGGATCAATCAGCCCCAGCATTTT.

The chain joins TRBV3-1 (or the pseudogene TRBV3-2) to TRBJ2-7; D unclear. Per germline, CDR1 LGHDT and CDR2 YNNKEL (reference sequence). This CDR3 has 13 residues. V lost 4 bases and J lost 6, with 13 bases in between. CDR3 sequence reads: CASSLLPDREQYF. The CDR3 DNA sequence: TGTGCCAGCAGCCTCCTACCCGACCGCGAGCAGTACTTC.

The genes are TRBV28 and TRBJ2-7; no clear D gene. V lost 7 bases to trimming and J lost 4 bases, with 14 bases between them. Germline V gene data show CDR1 as MDHEN and CDR2 as SYDVKM. This CDR3 region has 13 residues. CDR3 in amino acids: CASTRWGKYEQYF. CDR3 sequence (DNA): TGTGCCAGCACCCGATGGGGTAAATACGAGCAGTACTTC.

The chain has TRBV10-2 and TRBJ1-5; D gene ambiguous. The V gene lost 10 bases and the J gene lost 3 bases, with 13 bases spanning the gap. Germline CDR1 reads WSHSY; CDR2 reads SAAADI. The CDR3 totals 13 residues. The CDR3 here is CATQRYLNQPQHF. The CDR3 DNA follows: TGCGCCACCCAGAGGTACCTCAATCAGCCCCAGCATTTT.

The chain has TRBV4-3 and TRBJ2-3; D is tentatively TRBD1 or TRBD2 (5 bases each). Looked up from germline, CDR1 is LGHNA and CDR2 is YSLEER. The CDR3 spans 16 residues. V was cut by 3 bases and J by 4 bases, with 17 bases left in between. For the CDR3, the DNA is TGCGCCAGCAGCCAGTCTGGTTCGGGGACGCCAGATACGCAGTATTTT. This sequence encodes CASSQSGSGTPDTQYF.

The rearrangement uses TRBV30 and TRBJ1-4; no definite D call. Trimming took 0 bases from V and 0 from J, leaving 8 bases between them. The germline gives CDR1 GTSNPN, CDR2 SVGIG (reference sequence). The CDR3 spans 15 residues. CDR3 DNA: TGTGCCTGGAGTGTAAGCCTAGCAACTAATGAAAAACTGTTTTTT. Translated: CAWSVSLATNEKLFF. Complete variable domain (other parts from reference TRBV30 and TRBJ1-4): SQTIHQWPATLVQPVGSPLSLECTVEGTSNPNLYWYRQAAGRGLQLLFYSVGIGQISSEVPQNLSASRPQDRQFILSSKKLLLSDSGFYLCAWSVSLATNEKLFFGSGTQLSVL.

The chain couples TRBV9 to TRBJ1-4; 10 positions match TRBD1. Per the germline V gene, CDR1 is SGDLS and CDR2 is YYNGEE. V lost 4 bases and J lost 3; bases outside the gene matches: 9. The CDR3 is 17 amino acids. The CDR3 reads CASSPPGQGPANEKLFF. CDR3 bases: TGTGCCAGCAGCCCACCGGGACAGGGGCCAGCTAATGAAAAACTGTTTTTT.

This chain links TRBV7-2 with TRBJ1-1; D is unclear. Germline V gives CDR1 SGHTA, CDR2 FQGNSA. V was cut by 5 bases and J by 10 bases, with 17 bases left in between. This CDR3 region has 13 residues. This chain's CDR3 is CASSLRFSQVAFF. CDR3 sequence (DNA): TGTGCCAGCAGCCTCCGATTTAGCCAGGTAGCTTTCTTT.